The rows below give T cell receptor beta chains drawn from one sample of a study of blood T cell repertoires in COVID-19. Sequencing used immunoSEQ multiplex PCR; TCRdb keeps in-frame clones, though not all of them. The top ten hold approximately 0.3% of the sample, which has 650,000 to 800,000 clones, 75% to 90% seen once. Material for sequencing was peripheral blood. The receptor source for this set is a woman between 18 and 29 years old with acute or convalescent COVID-19. Each CDR3 is given with its conserved first and last residue. D genes are given only for firm matches. The size entry is marked missing in some rows and otherwise reads once, few, many or a size class.

J gene	clone size	V gene	D gene	CDR3 length	CDR3 DNA	CDR3 protein
TRBJ1-1	once	TRBV7-9	TRBD1	14	TGTGCCAGCAGCTTTACAGGGGGTCGGACTGAAGCTTTCTTT	CASSFTGGRTEAFF
TRBJ1-4	.	TRBV27	TRBD1	14	TGTGCCAGCAGCTTAACGGACAGGGGTGAAAAACTGTTTTTT	CASSLTDRGEKLFF
TRBJ1-2	.	TRBV19	.	16	TGTGCCAGTAGTATAGATTATGGTTACAGCAACTATGGCTACACCTTC	CASSIDYGYSNYGYTF
TRBJ2-3	.	TRBV12-3/TRBV12-4	.	12	TGTGCCAGCAGTTCAGACAGGTCAACGCAGTATTTT	CASSSDRSTQYF
TRBJ1-2	.	TRBV6-4	TRBD1	13	TGTGCCAGCAGTGAAGGGACAGGCTATGGCTACACCTTC	CASSEGTGYGYTF
TRBJ1-2	.	TRBV6-5	.	11	TGTGCCAGCAGTCCAGGGGTTGGCTACACCTTC	CASSPGVGYTF
TRBJ1-2	.	TRBV5-1	TRBD1	15	TGCGCCAGCAGCTTGGGGCAGGGGGCTGGCTATGGCTACACCTTC	CASSLGQGAGYGYTF
TRBJ1-2	.	TRBV24-1	.	14	TGTGCCACCAGTGACCCCGGTTTGAACTATGGCTACACCTTC	CATSDPGLNYGYTF
TRBJ1-5	few	TRBV19	TRBD1	17	TGTGCCAGTAGCACTAGCGGGACAGGTCGCGAAAATCAGCCCCAGCATTTT	CASSTSGTGRENQPQHF
TRBJ1-3	few	TRBV6-1	.	16	TGTGCCAGCAGTGAAGCTACAGGCCAGGGTGGAAACACCATATATTTT	CASSEATGQGGNTIYF
TRBJ1-6	once	TRBV6-5	.	15	TGTGCCAGCAGTTTCCAGGGTGGGGGGGATTCACCCCTCCACTTT	CASSFQGGGDSPLHF
TRBJ2-6	once	TRBV5-1	.	15	TGCGCCAGCAGCTTGGGGCCCGACAGGGCCAACGTCCTGACTTTC	CASSLGPDRANVLTF
TRBJ1-1	.	TRBV5-6	.	15	TGTGCCAGCAAGTTGGCGGTTTTGAAGAACACTGAAGCTTTCTTT	CASKLAVLKNTEAFF
TRBJ2-5	.	TRBV7-3	.	15	TGTGCCAGCAGCTTAAGTTCTCGGGGGAGGGAGACCCAGTACTTC	CASSLSSRGRETQYF
TRBJ1-5	.	TRBV10-3	.	14	TGTGCCATCAGCCCGGGAGGTAGCAATCAGCCCCAGCATTTT	CAISPGGSNQPQHF
TRBJ1-1	once	TRBV10-1	.	15	TGCGCCAGCAGTGAGTCGAAAGACCGGGACACTGAAGCTTTCTTT	CASSESKDRDTEAFF
TRBJ2-7	.	TRBV7-2	.	14	TGTGCCAGCAGCTTAGGGCGGGGCTCCTACGAGCAGTACTTC	CASSLGRGSYEQYF
TRBJ2-2	.	TRBV19	TRBD1	15	TGTGCCAGTAGTCCAGGGGGCCGGAGGACCGGGGAGCTGTTTTTT	CASSPGGRRTGELFF
TRBJ1-5	.	TRBV27	.	15	TGTGCCAGCAGTTTGGCGGGGGGGGGTGGTCAGCCCCAGCATTTT	CASSLAGGGGQPQHF
TRBJ2-2	.	TRBV6-4	TRBD2	13	TGTGCCAGCAGTCCACGGGAGGCCGGGGAGCTGTTTTTT	CASSPREAGELFF
TRBJ1-5	few	TRBV18	.	15	TGTGCCAGCTCACCACGGCAGAATAGCAATCAGCCCCAGCATTTT	CASSPRQNSNQPQHF
TRBJ1-1	.	TRBV2	.	15	TGTGCCAGCAGTGAAGCTACGCTGATGGGAGGTGAAGCTTTCTTT	CASSEATLMGGEAFF
TRBJ1-1	.	TRBV19	.	13	TGTGCCAGTAGTCAAGGACAGAACACTGAAGCTTTCTTT	CASSQGQNTEAFF
TRBJ1-6	few	TRBV23-1	.	19	TGCGCCAGCAGTCAATGGGGAACAGGGAAAGTCCAGGATAATTCACCCCTCCACTTT	CASSQWGTGKVQDNSPLHF
TRBJ1-2	.	TRBV7-9	TRBD1	14	TGTGCCAGCAGCTTAGGGACAGGCCTCTATGGCTACACCTTC	CASSLGTGLYGYTF
TRBJ1-2	.	TRBV30	TRBD1	14	TGTGCCGGCCATCGACAGGGGAAGTACTATGGCTACACCTTC	CAGHRQGKYYGYTF